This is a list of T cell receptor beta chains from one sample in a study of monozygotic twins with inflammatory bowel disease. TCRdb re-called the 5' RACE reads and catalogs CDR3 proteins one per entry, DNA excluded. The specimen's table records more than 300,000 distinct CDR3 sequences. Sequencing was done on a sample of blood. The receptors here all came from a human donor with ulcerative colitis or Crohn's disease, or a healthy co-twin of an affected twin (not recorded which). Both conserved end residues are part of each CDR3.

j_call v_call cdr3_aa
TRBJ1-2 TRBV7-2 CASSFSSSNYGYTF
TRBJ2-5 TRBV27 CASSLVDRAGETQYF
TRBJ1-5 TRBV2 CASSKTGNSNQPQHF
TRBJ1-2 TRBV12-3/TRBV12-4 CASSLNGQSYGYTF
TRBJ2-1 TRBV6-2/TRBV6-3 CASRNARLGYNEQFF
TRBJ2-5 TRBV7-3 CASSLMRRLASSQETQYF
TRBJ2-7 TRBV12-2 CASRLSSAPCFRHEQYF
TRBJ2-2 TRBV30 CAWARGTSTGELFF
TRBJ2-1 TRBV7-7 CASSLAMTGNEQFF
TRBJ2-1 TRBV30 CAWSVHQGLAGGIF
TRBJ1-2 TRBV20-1 CSARDERKDYGYTF
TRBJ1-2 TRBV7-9 CASSLEPEFGYTF
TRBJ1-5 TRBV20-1 CSACRPNQPQHF
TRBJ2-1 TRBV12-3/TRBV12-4 CASSFRLVEQFF
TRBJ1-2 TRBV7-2 CASSFPDGGGYTF
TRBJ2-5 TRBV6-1 CASSAQGGLETQYF
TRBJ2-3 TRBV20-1 CSARSGGLRNTQYF
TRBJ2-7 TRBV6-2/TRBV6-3 CASSAPGLAGGNEQYF
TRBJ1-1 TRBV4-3 CASSVVGGGTEAFF
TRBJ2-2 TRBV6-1 CASTRDGAGELFF
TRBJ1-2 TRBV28 CASSPGWDRSFGGYTF
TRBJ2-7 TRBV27 CASSLKQGSYEQYF
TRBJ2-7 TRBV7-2 CASSLRTSGFYEQYF
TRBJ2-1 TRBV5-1 CASSRGDNNEQFF
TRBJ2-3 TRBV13 CASSKLGAGAADTQYF
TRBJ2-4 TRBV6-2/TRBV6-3 CASSYQILAKNIQYF
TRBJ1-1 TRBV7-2 CASIKTGTGGNTEAFF
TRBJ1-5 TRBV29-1 CSVGGAAQPQHF